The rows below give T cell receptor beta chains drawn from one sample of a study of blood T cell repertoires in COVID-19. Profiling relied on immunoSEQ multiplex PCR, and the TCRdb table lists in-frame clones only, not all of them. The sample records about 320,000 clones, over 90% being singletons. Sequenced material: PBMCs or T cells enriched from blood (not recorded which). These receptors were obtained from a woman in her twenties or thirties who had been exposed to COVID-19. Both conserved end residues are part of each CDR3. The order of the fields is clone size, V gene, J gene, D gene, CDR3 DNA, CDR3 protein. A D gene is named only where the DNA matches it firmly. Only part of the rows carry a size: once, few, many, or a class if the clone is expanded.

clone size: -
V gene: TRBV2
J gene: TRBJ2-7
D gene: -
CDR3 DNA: TGTGCCAGCCTACAGGGAGAATCATACGAGCAGTACTTC
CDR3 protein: CASLQGESYEQYF

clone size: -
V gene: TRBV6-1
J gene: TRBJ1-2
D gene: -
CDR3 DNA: TGTGCCAGCAGTGAAACGGGGGACTATGGCTACACCTTC
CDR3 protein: CASSETGDYGYTF

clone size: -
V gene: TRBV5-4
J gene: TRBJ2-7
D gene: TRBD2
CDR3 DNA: TGTGCCAGCAGCGAGACTAGCGGGGCCATGGTCTCCTACGAGCAGTACTTC
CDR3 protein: CASSETSGAMVSYEQYF

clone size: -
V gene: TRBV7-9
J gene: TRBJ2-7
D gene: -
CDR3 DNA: TGTGCCAGCAGCTCCCCCTTTATTTACGAGCAGTACTTC
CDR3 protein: CASSSPFIYEQYF

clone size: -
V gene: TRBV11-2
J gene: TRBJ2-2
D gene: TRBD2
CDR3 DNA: TGTGCCAGCAGACTAGCGGGGGGCACCGGGGAGCTGTTTTTT
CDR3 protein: CASRLAGGTGELFF

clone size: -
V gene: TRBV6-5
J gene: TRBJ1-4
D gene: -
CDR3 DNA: TGTGCCACGACAGTTCTTAATGAAAAACTGTTTTTT
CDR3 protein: CATTVLNEKLFF

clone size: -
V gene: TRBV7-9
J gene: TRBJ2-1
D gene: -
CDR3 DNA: TGTGCCAGCAGCGCTACTAGTTGGGATGAGCAGTTCTTC
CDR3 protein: CASSATSWDEQFF

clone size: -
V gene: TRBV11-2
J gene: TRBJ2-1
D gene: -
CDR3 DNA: TGTGCCAGCAGCTTAGGAGTGCACAATGAGCAGTTCTTC
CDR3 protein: CASSLGVHNEQFF

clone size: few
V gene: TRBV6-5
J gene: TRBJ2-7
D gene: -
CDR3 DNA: TGTGCCAGCAGCACCTCGGGTGGCGAGCAGTACTTC
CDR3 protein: CASSTSGGEQYF

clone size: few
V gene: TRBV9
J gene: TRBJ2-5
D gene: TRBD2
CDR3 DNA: TGTGCCAGCAGCGCCTCTAGCGGACAAGAGACCCAGTACTTC
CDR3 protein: CASSASSGQETQYF

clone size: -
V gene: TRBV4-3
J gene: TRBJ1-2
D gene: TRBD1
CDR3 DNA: TGCGCCAGCAGCCCCGGGACAGCCGATGGCTACACCTTC
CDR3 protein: CASSPGTADGYTF

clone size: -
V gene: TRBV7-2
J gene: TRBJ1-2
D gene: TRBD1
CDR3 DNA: TGTGCCAGCAGCCTGGCGGGACAGTCCTATGGCTACACCTTC
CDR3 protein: CASSLAGQSYGYTF

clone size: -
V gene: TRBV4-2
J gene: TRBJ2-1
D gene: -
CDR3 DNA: TGTGCCAGCAGCCCCGGGTTAGAGGATGAGCAGTTCTTC
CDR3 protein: CASSPGLEDEQFF

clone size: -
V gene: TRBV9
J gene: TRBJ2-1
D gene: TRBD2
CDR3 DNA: TGTGCCAGCAGCGTGGCCGGACTAGCTCACAATGAGCAGTTCTTC
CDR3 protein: CASSVAGLAHNEQFF

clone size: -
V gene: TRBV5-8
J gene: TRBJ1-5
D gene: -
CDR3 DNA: TGTGCCAGCAGCTTGGTTCGGGGGGGGCCCCAGCATTTT
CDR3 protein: CASSLVRGGPQHF

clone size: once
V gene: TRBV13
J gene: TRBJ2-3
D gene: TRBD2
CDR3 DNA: TGTGCCAGCAGCGAGGGAGCGGGGCAGCTAGATACGCAGTATTTT
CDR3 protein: CASSEGAGQLDTQYF

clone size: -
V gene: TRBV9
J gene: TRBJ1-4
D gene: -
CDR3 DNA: TGTGCCAGCAGCGTGTCGCAGGGAAGTGATGAAAAACTGTTTTTT
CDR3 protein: CASSVSQGSDEKLFF

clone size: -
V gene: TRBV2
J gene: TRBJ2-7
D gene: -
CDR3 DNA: TGTGCCAGCTGTTTATCTCGCAGCTCCTACGAGCAGTACTTC
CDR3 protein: CASCLSRSSYEQYF

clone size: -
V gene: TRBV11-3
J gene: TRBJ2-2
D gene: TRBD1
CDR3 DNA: TGTGCCAGCAGCTTAGATCCGGGACAGGACACCGGGGAGCTGTTTTTT
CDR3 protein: CASSLDPGQDTGELFF

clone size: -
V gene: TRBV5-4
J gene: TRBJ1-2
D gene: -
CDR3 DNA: TGTGCCAGCAGCTTGGATGGCGGGACGAATTATGGCTACACCTTC
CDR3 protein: CASSLDGGTNYGYTF

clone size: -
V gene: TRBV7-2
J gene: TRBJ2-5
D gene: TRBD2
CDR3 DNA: TGTGCCAGCAGCTTAGCGCTCACTAGCGGGTGGGAGACCCAGTACTTC
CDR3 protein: CASSLALTSGWETQYF